This TCR beta chain is from a study of cytomegalovirus exposure and HLA in healthy donors. Study summary: Within the Caucasian-associated ancestry cluster were 81% of the approximately 400 genotyped donors. General study findings and limits: In a later analysis, more than 15,000 TCR beta sequences were associated with HLA alleles at 0.05 false discovery rate. There was a cluster of highly shared sequence variants that was likely a sequencing artifact.

PCR used 60 Vbeta primers and 13 Jbeta primers. Sequencing used immunoSEQ multiplex PCR; TCRdb keeps in-frame clones, though not all of them. The data contain some 110,000 clones, 71% of them singletons. Comments on this clone: The antigen is not known.

The germline CDR1 and CDR2 sequences are LNHDA and SQIVND (reference sequence). The V segment lost 8 bases and the J segment 5 bases; nucleotides outside the gene matches: 9. This CDR3 region has 14 residues. The specimen sequenced was PBMCs. V usage is TRBV19 and J usage is TRBJ2-7, with 10 bases identical to TRBD1. The sequence was collected from a female donor in good health and CMV-seronegative. CDR3 region: CASGRTGGANEQYF. CDR3 nucleotides: TGTGCCAGTGGGCGGACAGGGGGGGCCAACGAGCAGTACTTC.